This T cell receptor (beta chain) originates from a study of blood T cell repertoires in COVID-19. Original processing methods: Amplification of reference gene primers provided the estimated nucleated cell counts. TCRdb keeps only in-frame clones here, not all; method: immunoSEQ multiplex PCR. V, J and clone size reflect that table, while D and trimming were determined from the DNA. The table shows approximately 320,000 clones, with roughly 91% occurring only once. Followed over time, Seattle patients had been enrolled while infection was active. This CDR3 region has 15 residues. V shed 5 bases, J shed 3 bases, and the junction held 5 bases outside the gene matches. CDR1 and CDR2 (germline): MNHEY, SMNVEV (reference sequence).

The sample was peripheral blood. V and J are TRBV27 and TRBJ2-3; TRBD2 matches at 10 bases. This receptor was taken from a woman younger than 45 with COVID-19, enrolled during active disease. CDR3 sequence: CASSLAGEGTDTQYF. In nucleotides, the CDR3 is TGTGCCAGCAGTCTAGCGGGGGAGGGGACAGATACGCAGTATTTT.